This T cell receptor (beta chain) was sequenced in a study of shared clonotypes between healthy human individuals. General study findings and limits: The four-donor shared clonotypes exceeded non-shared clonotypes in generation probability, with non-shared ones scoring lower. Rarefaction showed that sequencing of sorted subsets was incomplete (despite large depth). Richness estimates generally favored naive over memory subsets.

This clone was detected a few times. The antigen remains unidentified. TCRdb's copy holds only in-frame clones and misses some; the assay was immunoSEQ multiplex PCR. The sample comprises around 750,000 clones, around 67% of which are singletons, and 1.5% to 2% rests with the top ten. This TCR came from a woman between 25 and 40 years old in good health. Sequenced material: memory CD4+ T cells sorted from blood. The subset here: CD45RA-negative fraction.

CDR3 region: CASSRHETEAFF. CDR3 DNA sequence: TGTGCCAGCAGCCGTCATGAGACTGAAGCTTTCTTT. The chain couples TRBV7-9 to TRBJ1-1, with D uncertain. V gave up 5 bases and J gave up 5 bases, with 9 bases separating them. Germline CDR1 SEHNR, CDR2 FQNEAQ (reference sequence). The CDR3 runs 12 residues.